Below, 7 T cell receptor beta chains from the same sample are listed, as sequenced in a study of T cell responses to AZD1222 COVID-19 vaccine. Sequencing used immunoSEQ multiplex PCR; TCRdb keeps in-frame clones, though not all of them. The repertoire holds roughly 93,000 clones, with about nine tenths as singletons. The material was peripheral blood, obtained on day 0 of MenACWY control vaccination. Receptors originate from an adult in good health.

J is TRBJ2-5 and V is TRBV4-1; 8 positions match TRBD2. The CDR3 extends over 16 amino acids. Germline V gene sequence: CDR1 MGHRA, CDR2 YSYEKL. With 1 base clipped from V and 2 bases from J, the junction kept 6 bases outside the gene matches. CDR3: CASSQGTGGHQETQYF. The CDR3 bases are TGCGCCAGCAGCCAAGGTACGGGGGGGCATCAAGAGACCCAGTACTTC.

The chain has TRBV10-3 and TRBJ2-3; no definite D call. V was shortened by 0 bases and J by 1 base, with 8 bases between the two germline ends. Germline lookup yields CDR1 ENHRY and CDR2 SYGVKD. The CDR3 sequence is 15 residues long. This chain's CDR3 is CAISESGQGTDTQYF. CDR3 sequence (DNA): TGTGCCATCAGTGAGTCTGGGCAGGGCACAGATACGCAGTATTTT.

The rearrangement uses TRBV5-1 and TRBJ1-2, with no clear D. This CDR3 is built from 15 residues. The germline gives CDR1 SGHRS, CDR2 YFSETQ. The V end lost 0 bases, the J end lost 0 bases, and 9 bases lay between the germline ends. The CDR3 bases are TGCGCCAGCAGCTTGGATGTGGCAACTAACTATGGCTACACCTTC. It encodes CASSLDVATNYGYTF.

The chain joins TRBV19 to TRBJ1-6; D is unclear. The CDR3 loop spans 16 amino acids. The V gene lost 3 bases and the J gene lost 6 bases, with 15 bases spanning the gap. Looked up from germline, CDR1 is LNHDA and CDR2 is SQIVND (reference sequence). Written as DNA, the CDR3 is TGTGCCAGTAGTATTACAGTCATAAAATCTAATTCACCCCTCCACTTT. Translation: CASSITVIKSNSPLHF.

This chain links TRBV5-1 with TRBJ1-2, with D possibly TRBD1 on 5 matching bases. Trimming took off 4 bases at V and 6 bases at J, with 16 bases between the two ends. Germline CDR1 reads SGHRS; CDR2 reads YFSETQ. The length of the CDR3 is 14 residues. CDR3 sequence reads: CASSTLQVRDGYTF. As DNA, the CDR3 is TGCGCCAGCAGCACCTTACAGGTTAGAGATGGCTACACCTTC.

The CDR3 region has the DNA TGTGCCAGCAGCCGCAGGGAGAACACTGAAGCTTTCTTT. Translating gives CASSRRENTEAFF. J is TRBJ1-1 and V is TRBV12-3 or TRBV12-4; TRBD1 might be the D (5 bases). CDR3 length equals 13 residues. Trimming removed 6 bases at V and 1 base at J, with 9 bases between.

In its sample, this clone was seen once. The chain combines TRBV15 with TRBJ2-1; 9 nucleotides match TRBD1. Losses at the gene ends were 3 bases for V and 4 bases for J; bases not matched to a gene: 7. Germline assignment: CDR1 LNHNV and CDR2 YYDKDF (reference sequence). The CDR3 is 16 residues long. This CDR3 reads CATSRGTGGNYNEQFF. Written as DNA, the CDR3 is TGTGCCACCAGCAGGGGCACAGGGGGCAATTACAATGAGCAGTTCTTC.